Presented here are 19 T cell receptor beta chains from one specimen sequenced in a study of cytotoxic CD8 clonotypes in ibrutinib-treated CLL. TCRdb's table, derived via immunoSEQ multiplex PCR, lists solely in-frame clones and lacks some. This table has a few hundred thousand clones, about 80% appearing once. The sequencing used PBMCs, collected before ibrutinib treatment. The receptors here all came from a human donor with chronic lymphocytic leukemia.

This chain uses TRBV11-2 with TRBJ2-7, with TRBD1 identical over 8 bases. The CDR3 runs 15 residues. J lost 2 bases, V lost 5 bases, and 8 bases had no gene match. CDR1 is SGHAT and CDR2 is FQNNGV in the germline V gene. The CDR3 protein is CASSPRSQGAYEQYF. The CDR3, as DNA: TGTGCCAGCAGCCCAAGATCACAGGGGGCCTACGAGCAGTACTTC.

The CDR3 DNA reads as TGTGCCAGTAGGGGAGGACAGAATGAGCAGTTCTTC. It is translated as CASRGGQNEQFF. This rearrangement joins TRBV19 to TRBJ2-1; D may match TRBD1 or TRBD2 (6 bases each). CDR1 is LNHDA, CDR2 SQIVND, per germline (reference sequence). The CDR3 length is 12 residues. Trimming stripped 6 bases from V and 7 bases from J, with 10 bases between.

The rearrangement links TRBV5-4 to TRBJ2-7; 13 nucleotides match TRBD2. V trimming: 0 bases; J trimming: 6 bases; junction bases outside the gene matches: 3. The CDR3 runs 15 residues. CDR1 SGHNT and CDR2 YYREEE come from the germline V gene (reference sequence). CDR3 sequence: CASSLGRTSGSEQYF. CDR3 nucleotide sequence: TGTGCCAGCAGCTTGGGTCGGACTAGCGGGAGCGAGCAGTACTTC.

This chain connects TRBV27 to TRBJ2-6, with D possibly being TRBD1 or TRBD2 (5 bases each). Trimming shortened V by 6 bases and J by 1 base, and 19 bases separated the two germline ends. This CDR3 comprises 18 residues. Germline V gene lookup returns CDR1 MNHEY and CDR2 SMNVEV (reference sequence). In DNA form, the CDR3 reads TGTGCCAGCAGCCCATTGAGGGGCGTAGGTTCTGGGGCCAACGTCCTGACTTTC. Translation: CASSPLRGVGSGANVLTF. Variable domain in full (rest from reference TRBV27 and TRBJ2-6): EAQVTQNPRYLITVTGKKLTVTCSQNMNHEYMSWYRQDPGLGLRQIYYSMNVEVTDKGDVPEGYKVSRKEKRNFPLILESPSPNQTSLYFCASSPLRGVGSGANVLTFGAGSRLTVL.

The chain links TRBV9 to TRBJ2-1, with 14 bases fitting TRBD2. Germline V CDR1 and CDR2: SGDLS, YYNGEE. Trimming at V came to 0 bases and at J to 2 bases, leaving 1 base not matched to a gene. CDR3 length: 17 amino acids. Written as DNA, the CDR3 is TGTGCCAGCAGCGTAGGACTAGCGGGAGGGCCCTACAATGAGCAGTTCTTC. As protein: CASSVGLAGGPYNEQFF.

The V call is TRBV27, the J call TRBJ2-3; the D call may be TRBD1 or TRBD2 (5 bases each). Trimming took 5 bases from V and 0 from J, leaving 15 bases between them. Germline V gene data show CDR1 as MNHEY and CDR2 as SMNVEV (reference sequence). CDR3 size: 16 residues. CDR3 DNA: TGTGCCAGCAGTCCCCTCCTGGGGGAAAGCACAGATACGCAGTATTTT. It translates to CASSPLLGESTDTQYF.

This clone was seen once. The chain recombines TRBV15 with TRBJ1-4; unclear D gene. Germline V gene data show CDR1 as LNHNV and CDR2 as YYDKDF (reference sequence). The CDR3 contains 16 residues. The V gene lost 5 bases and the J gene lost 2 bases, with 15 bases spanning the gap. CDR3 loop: CATSSRVRVTNEKLFF. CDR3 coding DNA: TGTGCCACCAGCTCAAGGGTTAGGGTCACTAATGAAAAACTGTTTTTT.

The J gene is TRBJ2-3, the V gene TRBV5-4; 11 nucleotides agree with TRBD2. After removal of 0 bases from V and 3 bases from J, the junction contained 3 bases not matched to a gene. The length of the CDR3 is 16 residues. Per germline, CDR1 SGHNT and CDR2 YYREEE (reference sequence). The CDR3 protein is CASSLGTSGSTDTQYF. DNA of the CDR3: TGTGCCAGCAGCTTGGGCACTAGCGGGAGTACAGATACGCAGTATTTT.

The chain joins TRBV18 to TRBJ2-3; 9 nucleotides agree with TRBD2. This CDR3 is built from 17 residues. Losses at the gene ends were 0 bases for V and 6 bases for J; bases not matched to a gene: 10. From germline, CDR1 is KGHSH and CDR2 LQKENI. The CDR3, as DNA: TGTGCCAGCTCACCACCGTACGGGCTAGCGGGGACTGATACGCAGTATTTT. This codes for CASSPPYGLAGTDTQYF. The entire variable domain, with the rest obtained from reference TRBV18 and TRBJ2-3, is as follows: NAGVMQNPRHLVRRRGQEARLRCSPMKGHSHVYWYRQLPEEGLKFMVYLQKENIIDESGMPKERFSAEFPKEGPSILRIQQVVRGDSAAYFCASSPPYGLAGTDTQYFGPGTRLTVL.

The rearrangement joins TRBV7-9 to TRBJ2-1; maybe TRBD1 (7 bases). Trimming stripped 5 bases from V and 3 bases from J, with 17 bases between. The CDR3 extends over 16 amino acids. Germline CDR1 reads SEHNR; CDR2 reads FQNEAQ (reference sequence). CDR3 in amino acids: CASSPRGGGDYNEQFF. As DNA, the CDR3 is TGTGCCAGCAGCCCAAGAGGGGGCGGGGACTACAATGAGCAGTTCTTC.

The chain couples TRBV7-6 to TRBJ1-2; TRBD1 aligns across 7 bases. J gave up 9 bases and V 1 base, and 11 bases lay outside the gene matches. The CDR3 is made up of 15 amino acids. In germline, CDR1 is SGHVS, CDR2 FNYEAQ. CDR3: CASSLEAGQRLRYTF. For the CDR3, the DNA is TGTGCCAGCAGCTTAGAGGCGGGACAGAGGTTGCGCTACACCTTC.

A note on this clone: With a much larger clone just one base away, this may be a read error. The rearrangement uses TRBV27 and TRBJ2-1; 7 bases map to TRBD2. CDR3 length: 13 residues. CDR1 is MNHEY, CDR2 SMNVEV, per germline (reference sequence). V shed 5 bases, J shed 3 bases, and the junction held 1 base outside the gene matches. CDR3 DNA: TGTGCCAGCAGTAGCGGGATCTACAATGAGCAGTTCTTC. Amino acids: CASSSGIYNEQFF.

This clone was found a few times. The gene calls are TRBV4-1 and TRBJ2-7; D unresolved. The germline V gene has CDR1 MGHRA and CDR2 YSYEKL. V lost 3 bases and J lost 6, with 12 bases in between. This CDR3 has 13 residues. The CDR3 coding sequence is TGCGCCAGCAGCCAGCCGGACCCCAGCGAGCAGTACTTC. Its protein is CASSQPDPSEQYF.

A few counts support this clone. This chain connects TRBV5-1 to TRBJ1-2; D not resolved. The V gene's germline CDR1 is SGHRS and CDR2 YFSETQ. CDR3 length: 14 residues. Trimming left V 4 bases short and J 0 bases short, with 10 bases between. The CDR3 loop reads CASSRAEPNYGYTF. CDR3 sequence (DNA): TGCGCCAGCAGCAGGGCCGAACCTAACTATGGCTACACCTTC.

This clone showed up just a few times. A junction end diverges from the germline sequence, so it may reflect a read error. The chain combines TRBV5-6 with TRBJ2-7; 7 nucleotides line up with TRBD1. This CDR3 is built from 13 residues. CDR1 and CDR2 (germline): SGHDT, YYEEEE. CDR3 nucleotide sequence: TGTGCCAGCAGCTGGACAGGACCCAACCCTGAGGTCTTC. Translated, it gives CASSWTGPNPEVF. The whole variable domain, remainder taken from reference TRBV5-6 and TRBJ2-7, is DAGVTQSPTHLIKTRGQQVTLRCSPKSGHDTVSWYQQALGQGPQFIFQYYEEEERQRGNFPDRFSGHQFPNYSSELNVNALLLGDSALYLCASSWTGPNPEVFGPGTRLTVT.

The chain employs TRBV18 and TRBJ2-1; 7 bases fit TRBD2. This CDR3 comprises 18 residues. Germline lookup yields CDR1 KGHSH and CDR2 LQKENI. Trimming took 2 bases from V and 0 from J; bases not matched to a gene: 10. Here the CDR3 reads CASSPREGSGSSYNEQFF. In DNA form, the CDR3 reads TGTGCCAGCTCACCAAGGGAGGGTAGCGGAAGCTCCTACAATGAGCAGTTCTTC.

The CDR3 DNA follows: TGCAGCGGGGAAGGGACCGCAAAAAGCACAGATACGCAGTATTTT. As protein: CSGEGTAKSTDTQYF. The chain couples TRBV29-1 to TRBJ2-3; perhaps D is TRBD1 or TRBD2 (5 bases each). CDR1 is SQVTM and CDR2 is ANQGSEA in the germline V gene. The CDR3 spans 15 residues. V gave up 7 bases and J gave up 0 bases, with 17 bases separating them.

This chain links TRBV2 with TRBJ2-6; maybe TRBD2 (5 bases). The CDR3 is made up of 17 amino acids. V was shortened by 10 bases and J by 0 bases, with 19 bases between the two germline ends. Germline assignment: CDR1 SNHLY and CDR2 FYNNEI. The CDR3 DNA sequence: TGTGCCACCCTAGTAGGACTTAGTACCTCTGGGGCCAACGTCCTGACTTTC. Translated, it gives CATLVGLSTSGANVLTF.

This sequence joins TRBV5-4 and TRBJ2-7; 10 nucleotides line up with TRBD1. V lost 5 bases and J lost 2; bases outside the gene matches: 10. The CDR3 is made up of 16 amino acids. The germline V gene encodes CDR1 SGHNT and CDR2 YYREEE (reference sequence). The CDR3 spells CASRITGTGVPYEQYF. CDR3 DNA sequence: TGTGCCAGCAGAATTACCGGGACAGGGGTCCCCTACGAGCAGTACTTC.